What follows is one T cell receptor beta chain and its context. These data come from a study of blood T cell repertoires in COVID-19. Study as a whole: PBMCs, B-cell-depleted T cells, or T cells provided the cDNA or gDNA that made up the material.

Original methodology: By means of reference gene primer amplification, nucleated cell counts were estimated. This table comes from immunoSEQ multiplex PCR, and its TCRdb copy is limited to in-frame clones, with some not included. V and J calls and clone size come straight from that table; D and trimming were deduced from the DNA. The sample has around 270,000 clones; under 90% are singletons. V shed 0 bases and J 9 bases; nucleotides not matched to a gene: 1. Per the germline V gene, CDR1 is SGHDT and CDR2 is YYEEEE. CDR3 length equals 13 residues. Sequencing used peripheral blood. The TCR sequence derives from a man in his 60s with acute or convalescent COVID-19. This chain joins TRBV5-6 and TRBJ1-1, with 11 bases lining up with TRBD1. CDR3 amino acids: CASSLGDRGKAFF. CDR3 in DNA: TGTGCCAGCAGCTTGGGGGACAGGGGGAAAGCTTTCTTT. Full variable domain (rest looked up from reference TRBV5-6 and TRBJ1-1): DAGVTQSPTHLIKTRGQQVTLRCSPKSGHDTVSWYQQALGQGPQFIFQYYEEEERQRGNFPDRFSGHQFPNYSSELNVNALLLGDSALYLCASSLGDRGKAFFGQGTRLTVV.